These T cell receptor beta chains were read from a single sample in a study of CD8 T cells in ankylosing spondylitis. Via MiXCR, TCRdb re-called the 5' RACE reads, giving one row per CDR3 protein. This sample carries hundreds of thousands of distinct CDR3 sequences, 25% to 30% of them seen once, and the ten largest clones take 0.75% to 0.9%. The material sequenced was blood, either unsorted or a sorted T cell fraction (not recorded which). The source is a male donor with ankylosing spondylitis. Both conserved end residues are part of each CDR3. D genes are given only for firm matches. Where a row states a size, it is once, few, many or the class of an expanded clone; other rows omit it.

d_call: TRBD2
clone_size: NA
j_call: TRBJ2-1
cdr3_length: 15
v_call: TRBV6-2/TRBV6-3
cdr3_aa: CASYSGLRYYNEQFF
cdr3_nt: TGTGCCAGTTACTCGGGACTACGCTATTACAATGAGCAGTTCTTC

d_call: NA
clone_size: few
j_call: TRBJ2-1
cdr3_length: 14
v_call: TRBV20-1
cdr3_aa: CSAREGRGYNEQFF
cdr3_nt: TGCAGTGCTAGAGAGGGACGGGGCTACAATGAGCAGTTCTTC

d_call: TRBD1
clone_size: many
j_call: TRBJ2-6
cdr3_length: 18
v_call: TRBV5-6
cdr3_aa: CASRATGQGLSGANVLTF
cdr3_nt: TGTGCCAGCAGGGCGACGGGACAGGGGTTGTCAGGGGCCAACGTCCTGACTTTC

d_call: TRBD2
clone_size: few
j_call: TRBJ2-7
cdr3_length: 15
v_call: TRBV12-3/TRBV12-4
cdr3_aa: CASSSRRGGSYEQYF
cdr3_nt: TGTGCCAGCAGTAGCCGCCGGGGGGGCTCCTACGAGCAGTACTTC

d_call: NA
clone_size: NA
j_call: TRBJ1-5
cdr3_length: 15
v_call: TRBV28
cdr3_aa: CASKGGLNLNQPQHF
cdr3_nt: TGTGCCAGCAAAGGGGGTCTTAACCTCAATCAGCCCCAGCATTTT

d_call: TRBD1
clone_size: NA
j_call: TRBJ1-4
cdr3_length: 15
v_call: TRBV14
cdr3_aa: CASSPLGQGEEKLFF
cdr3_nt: TGTGCCAGCAGCCCGTTGGGACAGGGAGAGGAAAAACTGTTTTTT

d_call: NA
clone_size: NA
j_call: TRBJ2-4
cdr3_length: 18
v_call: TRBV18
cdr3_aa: CASSPDWDMSGAKNIQYF
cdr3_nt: TGTGCCAGCTCACCAGATTGGGACATGTCTGGGGCCAAAAACATTCAGTACTTC

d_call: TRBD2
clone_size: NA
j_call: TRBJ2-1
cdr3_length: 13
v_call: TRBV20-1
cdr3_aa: CSVTSGAWNEQFF
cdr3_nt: TGCAGTGTTACTAGCGGGGCGTGGAATGAGCAGTTCTTC

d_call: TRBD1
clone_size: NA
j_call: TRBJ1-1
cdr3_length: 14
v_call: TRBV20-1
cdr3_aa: CSAPSFDRETEAFF
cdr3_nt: TGCAGTGCTCCCTCCTTTGACAGGGAGACTGAAGCTTTCTTT

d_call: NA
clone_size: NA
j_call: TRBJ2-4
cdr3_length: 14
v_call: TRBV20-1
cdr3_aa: CSASTSRAKNIQYF
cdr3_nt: TGCAGTGCTAGTACTAGCAGAGCCAAAAACATTCAGTACTTC

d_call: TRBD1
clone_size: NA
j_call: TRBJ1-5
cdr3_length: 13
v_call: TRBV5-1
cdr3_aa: CASSEGQGMPQHF
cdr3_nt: TGCGCCAGCAGCGAGGGACAGGGGATGCCCCAGCATTTT

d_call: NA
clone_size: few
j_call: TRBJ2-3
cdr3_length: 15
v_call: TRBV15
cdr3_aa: CATSRVSSGTDTQYF
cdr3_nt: TGTGCCACCAGCAGAGTTTCTAGCGGCACAGATACGCAGTATTTT

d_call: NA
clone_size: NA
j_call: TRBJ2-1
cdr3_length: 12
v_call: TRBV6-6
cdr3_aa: CASSYSGDEQFF
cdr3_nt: TGTGCCAGCAGTTACTCGGGGGATGAGCAGTTCTTC

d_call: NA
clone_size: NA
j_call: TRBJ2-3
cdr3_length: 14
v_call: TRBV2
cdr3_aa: CASSGASWSDTQYF
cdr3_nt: TGTGCCAGCAGTGGGGCTAGCTGGTCGGATACGCAGTATTTT

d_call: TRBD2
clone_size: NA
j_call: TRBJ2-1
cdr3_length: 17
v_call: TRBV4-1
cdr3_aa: CASSPYESGSSYNEQFF
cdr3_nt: TGCGCCAGCAGCCCTTACGAAAGCGGGAGCTCCTACAATGAGCAGTTCTTC

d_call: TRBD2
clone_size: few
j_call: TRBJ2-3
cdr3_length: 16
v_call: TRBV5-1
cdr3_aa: CASSIRTSENTDTQYF
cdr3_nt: TGCGCCAGCAGCATTCGGACTAGCGAGAACACAGATACGCAGTATTTT

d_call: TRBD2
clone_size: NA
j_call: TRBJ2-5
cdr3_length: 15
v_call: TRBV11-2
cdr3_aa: CASKLSGRAEETQYF
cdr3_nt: TGTGCCAGCAAATTAAGCGGGAGGGCCGAGGAGACCCAGTACTTC

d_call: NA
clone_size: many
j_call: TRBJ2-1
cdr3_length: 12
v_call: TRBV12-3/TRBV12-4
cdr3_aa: CASTRLTNEQFF
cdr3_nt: TGTGCCAGCACCCGACTCACTAATGAGCAGTTCTTC

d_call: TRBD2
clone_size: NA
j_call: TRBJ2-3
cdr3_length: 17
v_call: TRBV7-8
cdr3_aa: CASSSWLAVEGPDTQYF
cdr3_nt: TGTGCCAGCAGCTCATGGCTAGCGGTCGAAGGTCCAGATACGCAGTATTTT

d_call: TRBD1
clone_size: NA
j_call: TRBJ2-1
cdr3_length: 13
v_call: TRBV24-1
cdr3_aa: CATSGQGYNEQFF
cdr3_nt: TGTGCCACCAGTGGACAGGGGTACAATGAGCAGTTCTTC

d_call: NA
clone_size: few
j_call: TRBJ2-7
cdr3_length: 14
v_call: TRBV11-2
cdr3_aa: CASSLNTEPYEQYF
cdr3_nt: TGTGCCAGCAGCTTAAACACAGAACCCTACGAGCAGTACTTC

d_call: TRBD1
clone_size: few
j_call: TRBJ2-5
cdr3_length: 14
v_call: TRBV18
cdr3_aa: CASSPGTERATQYF
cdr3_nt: TGTGCCAGCTCACCGGGGACAGAAAGGGCGACCCAGTACTTC

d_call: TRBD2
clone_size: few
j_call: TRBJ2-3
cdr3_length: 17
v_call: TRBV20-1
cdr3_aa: CSATTSGRGSGTDTQYF
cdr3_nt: TGCAGTGCCACAACTAGCGGGAGGGGGAGCGGAACAGATACGCAGTATTTT

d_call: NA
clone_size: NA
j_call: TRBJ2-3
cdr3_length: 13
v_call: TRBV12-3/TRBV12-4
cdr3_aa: CASSPRAGDTQYF
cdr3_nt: TGTGCCAGCAGTCCTAGGGCCGGAGATACGCAGTATTTT

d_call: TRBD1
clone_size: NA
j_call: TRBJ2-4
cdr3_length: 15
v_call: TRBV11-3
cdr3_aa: CASAIGGREVDIQYF
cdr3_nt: TGTGCCAGCGCAATAGGGGGCAGGGAAGTAGACATTCAGTACTTC

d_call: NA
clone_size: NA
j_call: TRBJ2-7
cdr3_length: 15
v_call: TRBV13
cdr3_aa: CASSRTRGLSYEQYF
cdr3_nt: TGTGCCAGCAGCCGAACAAGGGGACTTTCCTACGAGCAGTACTTC

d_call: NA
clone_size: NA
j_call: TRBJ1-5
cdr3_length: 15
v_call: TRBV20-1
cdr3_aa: CSATEAGLVQQPQHF
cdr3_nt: TGCAGTGCTACAGAGGCAGGTTTAGTTCAGCAGCCCCAGCATTTT

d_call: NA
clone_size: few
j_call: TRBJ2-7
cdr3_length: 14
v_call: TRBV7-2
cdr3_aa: CASVRGRAGYEQYF
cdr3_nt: TGTGCCAGCGTAAGGGGGAGGGCCGGCTACGAGCAGTACTTC

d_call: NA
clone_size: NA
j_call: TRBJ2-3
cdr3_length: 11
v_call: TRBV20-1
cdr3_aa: CSATGTDTQYF
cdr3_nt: TGCAGTGCCACCGGCACAGATACGCAGTATTTT

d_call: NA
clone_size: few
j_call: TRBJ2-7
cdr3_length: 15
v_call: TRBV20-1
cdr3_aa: CSARAGETPGNEQYF
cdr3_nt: TGCAGTGCTAGAGCGGGAGAGACCCCAGGAAACGAGCAGTACTTC

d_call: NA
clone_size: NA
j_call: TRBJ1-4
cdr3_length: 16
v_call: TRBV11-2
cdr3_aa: CASSFVTGATNEKLFF
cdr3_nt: TGTGCCAGCAGCTTCGTCACAGGTGCAACTAATGAAAAACTGTTTTTT

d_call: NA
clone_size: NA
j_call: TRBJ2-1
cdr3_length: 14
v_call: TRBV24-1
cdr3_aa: CATSGTSLWNEQFF
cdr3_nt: TGTGCCACCAGTGGAACGTCGCTATGGAATGAGCAGTTCTTC

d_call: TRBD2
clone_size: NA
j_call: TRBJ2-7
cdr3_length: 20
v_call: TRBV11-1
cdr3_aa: CASSSYQGRGLAGLSYEQYF
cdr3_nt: TGTGCCAGCAGCTCGTACCAGGGCCGGGGACTAGCGGGACTCTCCTACGAGCAGTACTTC

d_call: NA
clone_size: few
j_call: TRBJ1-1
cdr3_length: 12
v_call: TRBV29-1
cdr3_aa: CSETEGNTEAFF
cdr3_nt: TGCAGCGAGACAGAGGGGAACACTGAAGCTTTCTTT

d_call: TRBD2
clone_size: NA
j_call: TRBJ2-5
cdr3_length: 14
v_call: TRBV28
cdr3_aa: CASSSSGRRETQYF
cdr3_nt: TGTGCCAGCAGTTCTAGCGGGAGGAGGGAGACCCAGTACTTC

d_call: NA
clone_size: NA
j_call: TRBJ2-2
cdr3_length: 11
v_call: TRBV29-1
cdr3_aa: CSITNTGELFF
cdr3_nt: TGCAGCATAACGAACACCGGGGAGCTGTTTTTT

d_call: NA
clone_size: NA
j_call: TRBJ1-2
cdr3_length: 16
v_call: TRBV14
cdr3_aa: CASSQDLSGVGYGYTF
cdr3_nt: TGTGCCAGCAGCCAAGATCTATCCGGTGTTGGCTATGGCTACACCTTC

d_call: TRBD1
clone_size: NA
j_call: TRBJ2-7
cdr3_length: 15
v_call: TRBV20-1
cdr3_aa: CSATGGRQGRHEQYF
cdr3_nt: TGCAGTGCTACTGGGGGGAGACAGGGGCGGCACGAGCAGTACTTC

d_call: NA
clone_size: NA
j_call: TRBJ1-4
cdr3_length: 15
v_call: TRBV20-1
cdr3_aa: CSARATGSTNEKLFF
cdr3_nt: TGCAGTGCTAGAGCTACAGGGAGCACTAATGAAAAACTGTTTTTT

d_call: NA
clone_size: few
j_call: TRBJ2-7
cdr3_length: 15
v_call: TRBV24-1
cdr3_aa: CATSDPRTGANEQYF
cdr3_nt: TGTGCCACCAGTGACCCCCGAACGGGGGCCAACGAGCAGTACTTC

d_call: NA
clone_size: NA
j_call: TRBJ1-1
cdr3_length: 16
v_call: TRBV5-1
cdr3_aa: CASSLFSAGENTEAFF
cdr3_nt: TGCGCCAGCAGCTTGTTCTCGGCGGGGGAGAACACTGAAGCTTTCTTT

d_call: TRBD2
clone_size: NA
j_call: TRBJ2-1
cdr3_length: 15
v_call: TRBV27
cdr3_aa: CASNLLAGGKNEQFF
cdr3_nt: TGTGCCAGCAACTTACTAGCGGGAGGGAAAAATGAGCAGTTCTTC

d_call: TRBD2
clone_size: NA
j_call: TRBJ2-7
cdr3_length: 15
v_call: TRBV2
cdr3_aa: CASSRIAGGNYEQYF
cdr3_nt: TGTGCCAGCAGTCGGATAGCGGGAGGGAACTACGAGCAGTACTTC

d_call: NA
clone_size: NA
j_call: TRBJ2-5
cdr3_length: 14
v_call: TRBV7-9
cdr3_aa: CASMGGGERETQYF
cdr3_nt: TGTGCCAGCATGGGCGGGGGCGAGAGGGAGACCCAGTACTTC

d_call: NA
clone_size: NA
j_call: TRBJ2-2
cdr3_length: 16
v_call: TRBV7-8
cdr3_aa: CASSLVSDANTGELFF
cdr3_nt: TGTGCCAGCAGCTTAGTGAGTGACGCGAACACCGGGGAGCTGTTTTTT

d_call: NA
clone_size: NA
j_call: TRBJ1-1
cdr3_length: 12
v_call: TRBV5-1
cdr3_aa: CASRTENTEAFF
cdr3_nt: TGCGCCAGCAGGACAGAGAACACTGAAGCTTTCTTT